These 29 T cell receptor beta chains came from one sample sequenced in a study of blood T cell repertoires in COVID-19. Sequencing used immunoSEQ multiplex PCR; TCRdb keeps in-frame clones, though not all of them. This table holds approximately 670,000 clones, more than 80% found once. Sequenced sample: peripheral blood. Source of these receptors: a woman under 30 with acute or convalescent COVID-19.

A single count supports this clone. The rearrangement joins TRBV5-1 to TRBJ1-2; TRBD1 might be the D (5 bases). Trimming removed 1 base from V and 7 bases from J, with 23 bases in between. The V gene's germline CDR1 is SGHRS and CDR2 YFSETQ. CDR3 length: 17 amino acids. The DNA of the CDR3 is TGCGCCAGCAGCTTGTCAGATTTCTATCAGGGTTTAGGTGGCTACACCTTC. Its translation: CASSLSDFYQGLGGYTF.

This clone was seen only once. This chain uses TRBV24-1 with TRBJ1-5; TRBD1 aligns across 9 bases. Germline CDR1 KGHDR, CDR2 SFDVKD. V shed 5 bases, J shed 1 base, and the junction held 2 bases outside the gene matches. This CDR3 is built from 15 residues. CDR3 loop: CATSAGQGSNQPQHF. CDR3 DNA sequence: TGTGCCACCAGTGCCGGACAGGGGAGCAATCAGCCCCAGCATTTT.

This chain joins TRBV3-1 (or the pseudogene TRBV3-2) and TRBJ2-3, with D perhaps matching TRBD2 (7 bases). The CDR3 extends over 15 amino acids. Per germline, CDR1 LGHDT and CDR2 YNNKEL (reference sequence). V gave up 7 bases and J gave up 0 bases, with 14 bases separating them. The CDR3 reads CASTPGGWSTDTQYF. In DNA form, the CDR3 reads TGTGCCAGCACACCGGGGGGCTGGAGCACAGATACGCAGTATTTT.

J is TRBJ2-7 and V is TRBV7-2, with 9 positions matching TRBD2. The V gene end was trimmed by 5 bases and the J gene end by 2 bases; junction bases not matched to a gene: 7. This CDR3 is 15 amino acids long. CDR1 and CDR2 (germline): SGHTA, FQGNSA. In nucleotides, the CDR3 is TGTGCCAGCAGCGCACTTAGCGGGGGAGCCTACGAGCAGTACTTC. Encoded protein: CASSALSGGAYEQYF.

The rearrangement joins TRBV19 to TRBJ2-7; tentatively, D is TRBD2 (5 bases). Trimming took 3 bases from V and 6 from J, leaving 18 bases between them. Germline CDR1 and CDR2: LNHDA and SQIVND (reference sequence). This CDR3 has 15 residues. CDR3 nucleotide sequence: TGTGCCAGTAGTATCGGTAGCGCCGGGGTGGGCGAGCAGTACTTC. Residues: CASSIGSAGVGEQYF.

V gene TRBV6-2 or TRBV6-3 combines with J gene TRBJ1-2; D might be TRBD1 (5 bases). The CDR3 consists of 16 residues. V was pared by 2 bases and J by 4 bases, with 17 bases between. CDR1 and CDR2 (germline): MNHEY, SVGEGT. The CDR3 bases are TGTGCCAGCAGTTACCCCCTCTGGGCTGGGGCCTATGGCTACACCTTC. Encoded protein: CASSYPLWAGAYGYTF.

The chain is built from TRBV6-2 or TRBV6-3 and TRBJ2-2; TRBD1 agrees at 8 bases. The CDR3 is 15 amino acids. V trimming: 7 bases; J trimming: 4 bases; junction bases outside the gene matches: 8. Germline values: CDR1 MNHEY, CDR2 SVGEGT. The CDR3 sequence is CASTPYRGFTGELFF. DNA for the CDR3: TGTGCCAGCACCCCATACAGGGGGTTCACCGGGGAGCTGTTTTTT.

This clone was seen a single time. The V and J genes are TRBV5-1 and TRBJ1-2; D uncertain. This CDR3 contains 15 residues. V was shortened by 0 bases and J by 4 bases, with 13 bases between the two germline ends. From germline, CDR1 is SGHRS and CDR2 YFSETQ. The CDR3 loop is CASSLEPANPYGYTF. CDR3 coding DNA: TGCGCCAGCAGCTTGGAGCCAGCGAACCCCTATGGCTACACCTTC.

This clone appeared once. V usage is TRBV27 and J usage is TRBJ1-6; no clear D. From germline, CDR1 is MNHEY and CDR2 SMNVEV (reference sequence). The CDR3 covers 19 residues. Deletions cut 6 bases from V and 0 bases from J, with 21 bases between. This CDR3 is CASSLAGLLKSSYNSPLHF. The CDR3, as DNA: TGTGCCAGCAGCCTGGCAGGATTACTTAAGAGCTCCTATAATTCACCCCTCCACTTT.

The chain couples TRBV7-9 to TRBJ1-5, with TRBD1 matching over 7 bases. Germline values: CDR1 SEHNR, CDR2 FQNEAQ (reference sequence). The CDR3 sequence is 19 residues long. Trimming removed 3 bases from V and 2 bases from J; junction bases left unmatched: 16. CDR3 DNA: TGTGCCAGCAGCTTGGTTAGCTTAACAGGGGAGGTGCGCAATCAGCCCCAGCATTTT. Amino acids: CASSLVSLTGEVRNQPQHF.

Many counts were recorded for this clone. The J gene is TRBJ2-7, the V gene TRBV19, with D possibly being TRBD1 (5 bases). Trimming took off 4 bases at V and 3 bases at J, with 10 bases between the two ends. The germline gives CDR1 LNHDA, CDR2 SQIVND (reference sequence). This CDR3 region has 13 residues. The CDR3: CASSRQLYYEQYF. The DNA of the CDR3 is TGTGCCAGTAGTAGACAGTTATACTACGAGCAGTACTTC. The full variable domain, rest sourced from reference TRBV19 and TRBJ2-7, is DGGITQSPKYLFRKEGQNVTLSCEQNLNHDAMYWYRQDPGQGLRLIYYSQIVNDFQKGDIAEGYSVSREKKESFPLTVTSAQKNPTAFYLCASSRQLYYEQYFGPGTRLTVT.

The J gene is TRBJ2-1, the V gene TRBV12-3 or TRBV12-4; a possible D gene is TRBD2 (5 bases). The CDR3 contains 13 residues. Trimming took off 3 bases at V and 8 bases at J, with 11 bases between the two ends. Here the CDR3 reads CASSLASPHEQFF. The CDR3, as DNA: TGTGCCAGCAGTTTGGCTAGCCCCCATGAGCAGTTCTTC.

The chain employs TRBV6-5 and TRBJ1-1; 7 nucleotides agree with TRBD1. Germline CDR1 and CDR2: MNHEY and SVGAGI. Losses at the gene ends were 6 bases for V and 5 bases for J; bases not matched to a gene: 9. CDR3 length: 14 residues. This CDR3 is CASRRQGMVTEAFF. DNA for the CDR3: TGTGCCAGCAGACGACAGGGTATGGTGACTGAAGCTTTCTTT.

This clone was recorded once. The V call is TRBV2, the J call TRBJ2-7; 7 positions match TRBD1. In germline, CDR1 is SNHLY, CDR2 FYNNEI. Germline trimming cut 3 bases from V and 3 bases from J; bases unmatched to any gene: 5. The CDR3 spans 14 residues. The CDR3 nucleotides read TGTGCCAGCAGTGATGGGGACAGTATCTACGAGCAGTACTTC. Residues: CASSDGDSIYEQYF.

V is TRBV24-1 and J is TRBJ2-3; TRBD2 matches at 12 bases. The length of the CDR3 is 17 residues. Germline CDR1 is KGHDR and CDR2 is SFDVKD. V trimming: 3 bases; J trimming: 2 bases; junction bases outside the gene matches: 5. For the CDR3, the DNA is TGTGCCACCAGTGATCCGACTAGCGGGGGAACCACAGATACGCAGTATTTT. Protein sequence: CATSDPTSGGTTDTQYF.

This chain uses TRBV7-8 with TRBJ2-2, with D hard to call. This CDR3 spans 13 amino acids. The V and J ends lost 6 bases and 2 bases respectively, with 7 bases between them. Germline V lookup: CDR1 SGHVS, CDR2 FQNEAQ. This CDR3 is CASRSGNTGELFF. CDR3 nucleotides: TGTGCCAGCAGATCAGGAAACACCGGGGAGCTGTTTTTT. The whole variable domain, remainder taken from reference TRBV7-8 and TRBJ2-2, is GAGVSQSPRYKVAKRGQDVALRCDPISGHVSLFWYQQALGQGPEFLTYFQNEAQLDKSGLPSDRFFAERPEGSVSTLKIQRTQQEDSAVYLCASRSGNTGELFFGEGSRLTVL.

The chain is built from TRBV29-1 and TRBJ2-5; TRBD2 might be the D (7 bases). Germline CDR1 is SQVTM and CDR2 is ANQGSEA. The CDR3 consists of 15 residues. Trimming pared 4 bases from V and 3 bases from J, leaving 18 bases between. The CDR3 sequence: CSVGLAGALKETQYF. The CDR3 DNA is TGCAGCGTTGGGTTGGCGGGGGCCCTAAAAGAGACCCAGTACTTC. The full variable domain, in which reference TRBV29-1 and TRBJ2-5 provide the parts outside the CDR3, is SAVISQKPSRDICQRGTSLTIQCQVDSQVTMMFWYRQQPGQSLTLIATANQGSEATYESGFVIDKFPISRPNLTFSTLTVSNMSPEDSSIYLCSVGLAGALKETQYFGPGTRLLVL.

The chain employs TRBV9 and TRBJ2-3; 10 positions match TRBD2. Germline trimming cut 4 bases from V and 1 base from J; bases unmatched to any gene: 3. Germline loops: CDR1 SGDLS, CDR2 YYNGEE. CDR3 length equals 15 residues. The CDR3 region is CASSPTSGGTDTQYF. Here the CDR3 DNA reads TGTGCCAGCAGCCCTACTAGCGGGGGCACAGATACGCAGTATTTT. Using reference TRBV9 and TRBJ2-3 for the parts outside the CDR3, the full variable domain is DSGVTQTPKHLITATGQRVTLRCSPRSGDLSVYWYQQSLDQGLQFLIQYYNGEERAKGNILERFSAQQFPDLHSELNLSSLELGDSALYFCASSPTSGGTDTQYFGPGTRLTVL.

The J gene is TRBJ1-6, the V gene TRBV5-1; D is ambiguous. CDR1 is SGHRS and CDR2 is YFSETQ in the germline V gene. The V and J ends lost 1 base and 10 bases respectively, with 12 bases between them. This CDR3 is 14 amino acids long. CDR3 coding DNA: TGCGCCAGCAGCTTGCCCCTCGGAGGGTCACCCCTCCACTTT. This gives the protein CASSLPLGGSPLHF.

The sample holds a few counts of this clone. The CDR3 is CASSLSSGYGYTF. Written as DNA, the CDR3 is TGTGCCAGCAGCTTAAGTTCGGGCTATGGCTACACCTTC. The chain combines TRBV7-2 with TRBJ1-2; D unclear. The CDR3 has 13 amino acids. V lost 2 bases to trimming and J lost 4 bases, with 8 bases between them. CDR1 is SGHTA and CDR2 is FQGNSA in the germline V gene.

The chain is built from TRBV9 and TRBJ2-1; 11 nucleotides agree with TRBD2. The germline V gene encodes CDR1 SGDLS and CDR2 YYNGEE. V shed 5 bases, J shed 10 bases, and the junction held 11 bases outside the gene matches. The CDR3 has 15 residues. CDR3 DNA sequence: TGTGCCAGCAGTCGAACTAGCGGGGGCTCTTACGAGCAGTTCTTC. Amino acids: CASSRTSGGSYEQFF.

V is TRBV6-2 or TRBV6-3 and J is TRBJ2-7; 10 bases agree with TRBD1. V shed 4 bases, J shed 6 bases, and the junction held 9 bases outside the gene matches. The CDR3 length is 15 residues. The germline CDR1 and CDR2 sequences are MNHEY and SVGEGT. CDR3: CASSFYDRDRGEQYF. CDR3 bases: TGTGCCAGCAGTTTCTACGACCGGGACAGGGGCGAGCAGTACTTC.

This chain links TRBV2 with TRBJ2-1; 16 nucleotides match TRBD2. CDR1 is SNHLY, CDR2 FYNNEI, per germline. V shed 6 bases, J shed 5 bases, and the junction held 16 bases outside the gene matches. This CDR3 has 20 amino acids. The CDR3 DNA reads TGTGCCAGCAGCTCGACCGGGACTAGCGGGGGGGCAGGGAGAAACAATGAGCAGTTCTTC. As protein: CASSSTGTSGGAGRNNEQFF.

CDR3 nucleotides: TGTGCCAGTATCGACCGGGTGGACACTGAAGCTTTCTTT. It yields the protein CASIDRVDTEAFF. The chain recombines TRBV19 with TRBJ1-1; D is ambiguous. Per the germline V gene, CDR1 is LNHDA and CDR2 is SQIVND (reference sequence). Trimming took 7 bases from V and 3 from J, leaving 12 bases between them. This CDR3 has 13 amino acids. Looking up the rest from reference TRBV19 and TRBJ1-1 gives the full variable domain: DGGITQSPKYLFRKEGQNVTLSCEQNLNHDAMYWYRQDPGQGLRLIYYSQIVNDFQKGDIAEGYSVSREKKESFPLTVTSAQKNPTAFYLCASIDRVDTEAFFGQGTRLTVV.

The chain combines TRBV12-3 or TRBV12-4 with TRBJ1-2; tentatively, D is TRBD1 (5 bases). The CDR3 is 12 residues long. The ends were cut back, 6 bases at V and 12 bases at J, with 17 bases in the middle. Written as DNA, the CDR3 is TGTGCCAGCAGACCCACCTGGGGGGGGGACACCTTC. Translation gives CASRPTWGGDTF.

The table lists this clone with a count of one. The V and J genes are TRBV29-1 and TRBJ2-3, with a tentative D call TRBD1 (5 bases). The CDR3 totals 17 residues. The V end lost 6 bases, the J end lost 5 bases, and 27 bases lay between the germline ends. CDR1 and CDR2 from the germline V gene are SQVTM and ANQGSEA. The CDR3 loop reads CSVPKASTVLILDTQYF. In DNA, the CDR3 is TGCAGCGTCCCAAAAGCCTCGACAGTATTAATTTTAGATACGCAGTATTTT.

The genes are TRBV14 and TRBJ2-1; 8 bases agree with TRBD2. Trimming took 2 bases from V and 6 from J; bases not matched to a gene: 6. In germline, CDR1 is SGHDN, CDR2 FVKESK. This CDR3 spans 15 amino acids. CDR3 DNA: TGTGCCAGCAGCCAACGTCCGGGGGGGACCAATGAGCAGTTCTTC. It encodes CASSQRPGGTNEQFF.

The rearrangement joins TRBV19 to TRBJ1-2, with TRBD1 matching 12 bases. The germline V gene encodes CDR1 LNHDA and CDR2 SQIVND (reference sequence). The CDR3 spans 14 residues. The CDR3 loop reads CAARDRGPSAGYTF. CDR3 nucleotide sequence: TGTGCGGCTCGGGACAGGGGGCCTTCTGCCGGCTACACCTTC.

This clone has just one count. The J gene is TRBJ1-1, the V gene TRBV6-6, with D possibly being TRBD1 (5 bases). Germline V gene sequence: CDR1 MNHNY, CDR2 SVGAGI (reference sequence). This CDR3 has 14 residues. Deletions cut 2 bases from V and 6 bases from J, with 13 bases between. Here the CDR3 reads CASSYGGREAEAFF. DNA for the CDR3: TGTGCCAGCAGTTACGGTGGCAGGGAGGCTGAAGCTTTCTTT.